This passage covers 32 T cell receptor beta chains from one sample sequenced in a study of T cell responses to AZD1222 COVID-19 vaccine. Assay: immunoSEQ multiplex PCR; the TCRdb copy retains only in-frame clones and omits some. The sample has roughly 150,000 clones, approximately 90% seen once; the top ten hold approximately 2.8%. Sequencing used peripheral blood, obtained 28 days after the second AZD1222 dose. The receptors here all came from an adult who received the AZD1222 COVID-19 vaccine.

The chain uses TRBV7-9 and TRBJ1-5; D perhaps matches TRBD1 (6 bases). The germline V gene has CDR1 SEHNR and CDR2 FQNEAQ (reference sequence). Trimming cost V 5 bases and J 5 bases, with 19 bases left between them. The CDR3 has 16 residues. In DNA form, the CDR3 reads TGTGCCAGCAGCCATCGTGGAGGGGGAACTTATCAGCCCCAGCATTTT. This encodes CASSHRGGGTYQPQHF.

The rearrangement links TRBV27 to TRBJ2-5, with 12 positions matching TRBD2. V was clipped by 5 bases and J by 5 bases; unmatched bases: 6. This CDR3 contains 15 residues. The V gene's germline CDR1 is MNHEY and CDR2 SMNVEV (reference sequence). The CDR3 DNA reads as TGTGCCAGCAGTCCGGGGACTAGCGGGCGGGAGACCCAGTACTTC. The encoded protein is CASSPGTSGRETQYF.

The chain employs TRBV7-9 and TRBJ2-1; no clear D gene. The germline CDR1 and CDR2 sequences are SEHNR and FQNEAQ (reference sequence). This CDR3 spans 12 amino acids. V was cut by 5 bases and J by 9 bases, with 11 bases left in between. As DNA, the CDR3 is TGTGCCAGCAGCCGAACAACTGGTGAGCAGTTCTTC. Protein: CASSRTTGEQFF.

The chain employs TRBV9 and TRBJ2-3; 9 bases line up with TRBD2. The CDR3 runs to 19 residues. Germline V gene data show CDR1 as SGDLS and CDR2 as YYNGEE. V shed 1 base and J 2 bases; nucleotides not matched to a gene: 14. The CDR3 DNA reads TGTGCCAGCAGCGTAAAGAATCGGTCGGGCGGGGGGGACACAGATACGCAGTATTTT. This codes for CASSVKNRSGGGDTDTQYF.

This clone came up a few times. The V and J genes are TRBV30 and TRBJ2-2; the D gene is possibly TRBD1 (6 bases). The CDR3 runs 14 residues. V lost 7 bases to trimming and J lost 0 bases, with 12 bases between them. CDR1 is GTSNPN, CDR2 SVGIG, per germline (reference sequence). The DNA of the CDR3 is TGTGCCTACCCGGGACAAGCGAACACCGGGGAGCTGTTTTTT. Protein product: CAYPGQANTGELFF.

The genes are TRBV7-9 and TRBJ2-3; D unclear. Germline V gives CDR1 SEHNR, CDR2 FQNEAQ (reference sequence). Trimming stripped 4 bases from V and 5 bases from J, with 10 bases between. This CDR3 has 13 residues. CDR3 loop: CASSYRVGDTQYF. Here the CDR3 DNA reads TGTGCCAGCAGCTACCGGGTTGGAGATACGCAGTATTTT.

CDR3 in DNA: TGTGCCAGCAGCTTAGAGAGGGATGGTATGCCCCAGCATTTT. Translation: CASSLERDGMPQHF. V and J are TRBV7-9 and TRBJ1-5; no definite D call. Trimming pared 1 base from V and 9 bases from J, leaving 13 bases between. The CDR3 loop spans 14 amino acids. Germline values: CDR1 SEHNR, CDR2 FQNEAQ (reference sequence).

V and J are TRBV28 and TRBJ1-1, with D hard to call. The CDR3 length is 14 residues. Trimming cost V 0 bases and J 1 base, with 6 bases left between them. Germline CDR1 reads MDHEN; CDR2 reads SYDVKM. In DNA form, the CDR3 reads TGTGCCAGCAGTTTATGGGAGGGGAACACTGAAGCTTTCTTT. This sequence encodes CASSLWEGNTEAFF. The full variable domain, completed using reference TRBV28 and TRBJ1-1, is DVKVTQSSRYLVKRTGEKVFLECVQDMDHENMFWYRQDPGLGLRLIYFSYDVKMKEKGDIPEGYSVSREKKERFSLILESASTNQTSMYLCASSLWEGNTEAFFGQGTRLTVV.

The chain uses TRBV28 and TRBJ2-7; tentatively, D is TRBD2 (5 bases). The CDR3 covers 15 residues. Germline lookup yields CDR1 MDHEN and CDR2 SYDVKM. The V end lost 1 base, the J end lost 3 bases, and 13 bases lay between the germline ends. CDR3 nucleotide sequence: TGTGCCAGCAGTTTATCAGCGGTTTCCAACTACGAGCAGTACTTC. This sequence encodes CASSLSAVSNYEQYF.

This clone was found once. J is TRBJ1-1 and V is TRBV11-2; D unclear. Germline V gene lookup returns CDR1 SGHAT and CDR2 FQNNGV. The ends were cut back, 1 base at V and 1 base at J, with 16 bases in the middle. CDR3 length equals 17 residues. CDR3 loop: CASSLGSWRAKNTEAFF. As DNA, the CDR3 is TGTGCCAGCAGCTTAGGCTCCTGGCGAGCCAAGAACACTGAAGCTTTCTTT.

The chain carries TRBV5-1 and TRBJ1-2, with D maybe TRBD1 (5 bases). The CDR3 is 13 residues long. The V and J ends lost 2 bases and 8 bases respectively, with 13 bases between them. Germline V gene data show CDR1 as SGHRS and CDR2 as YFSETQ. As DNA, the CDR3 is TGCGCCAGCAGCTTAGGGCAGGGCGGCGGCTACACCTTC. It is translated as CASSLGQGGGYTF.

The chain carries TRBV27 and TRBJ1-2; no definite D call. V was trimmed by 4 bases and J by 4 bases, leaving 19 bases between them. CDR3 size: 16 residues. CDR1 and CDR2 (germline): MNHEY, SMNVEV (reference sequence). The CDR3 spells CASSSQFGVTPYGYTF. DNA for the CDR3: TGTGCCAGCAGTTCCCAATTCGGGGTTACCCCCTATGGCTACACCTTC.

The chain combines TRBV7-8 with TRBJ1-1; 8 nucleotides align to TRBD1. The germline gives CDR1 SGHVS, CDR2 FQNEAQ. V was clipped by 4 bases and J by 10 bases; unmatched bases: 20. This CDR3 region has 17 residues. CDR3 sequence (DNA): TGTGCCAGCAGCTCAGTCCGGGGACAGGACCTACATGGGGGAGCTTTCTTT. It specifies CASSSVRGQDLHGGAFF.

This chain joins TRBV3-1 (or the pseudogene TRBV3-2) and TRBJ1-1, with D uncertain. The CDR3 contains 12 residues. In germline, CDR1 is LGHDT, CDR2 YNNKEL (reference sequence). The ends were cut back, 0 bases at V and 6 bases at J, with 5 bases in the middle. CDR3 sequence: CASSQESSEAFF. CDR3 in DNA: TGTGCCAGCAGCCAAGAATCATCTGAAGCTTTCTTT.

This CDR3 is CASGTSGRPPAGELFF. The CDR3 coding sequence is TGTGCCAGCGGGACTAGCGGGAGACCCCCGGCCGGGGAGCTGTTTTTT. The V gene is TRBV27, the J gene TRBJ2-2; 14 bases are a match to TRBD2. The germline V gene encodes CDR1 MNHEY and CDR2 SMNVEV (reference sequence). The CDR3 sequence is 16 residues long. The V and J ends lost 8 bases and 6 bases, in that order; junction bases with no gene match: 8.

Points on this clone: One end of the junction fails to match germline, which may point to a read error. The CDR3 DNA reads TGTGCCAGCAGTGACTCAGGGTCTGGGGCCAACGTCCTGACTTTC. Its protein is CASSDSGSGANVLTF. This chain links TRBV6-5 with TRBJ2-6; a weak D match, TRBD1 (5 bases). The CDR3 is made up of 15 amino acids. The V gene's germline CDR1 is MNHEY and CDR2 SVGAGI.

This clone was recorded only once. The chain uses TRBV5-1 and TRBJ1-1; 7 nucleotides agree with TRBD1. Germline CDR1 SGHRS, CDR2 YFSETQ. Unmatched junction bases numbered 2, after V lost 4 bases and J lost 5 bases. CDR3 length: 12 amino acids. The CDR3 DNA follows: TGCGCCAGCAGCGAACAGGGGACTGAAGCTTTCTTT. This encodes CASSEQGTEAFF.

The chain carries TRBV27 and TRBJ1-5; D remains unclear. CDR1 and CDR2 from the germline V gene are MNHEY and SMNVEV (reference sequence). V lost 5 bases and J 5 bases, leaving 10 bases between the germline ends. There are 13 residues in the CDR3. Here the CDR3 reads CASSKGLDQPQHF. The DNA for the CDR3 is TGTGCCAGCAGTAAAGGATTGGATCAGCCCCAGCATTTT.

The chain recombines TRBV28 with TRBJ1-2; D gene unclear. Trimming took 5 bases from V and 4 from J, leaving 8 bases between them. The CDR3 extends over 12 amino acids. Germline V gene sequence: CDR1 MDHEN, CDR2 SYDVKM. Here the CDR3 reads CASSRRVYGYTF. In DNA form, the CDR3 reads TGTGCCAGCAGTAGACGCGTCTATGGCTACACCTTC.

This chain joins TRBV10-1 and TRBJ1-1, with 7 bases fitting TRBD1. This CDR3 has 14 residues. The junction had 8 bases not matched to a gene; V was cut back by 6 bases and J by 4 bases. Germline CDR1 WNHNN, CDR2 SYGVQD (reference sequence). CDR3 in amino acids: CASSFDRAVTEAFF. The DNA for the CDR3 is TGCGCCAGCAGCTTTGACAGGGCGGTCACTGAAGCTTTCTTT.

The J gene is TRBJ2-7, the V gene TRBV2; possible D gene TRBD2, 5 bases. The ends were cut back, 4 bases at V and 0 bases at J, with 10 bases in the middle. The germline gives CDR1 SNHLY, CDR2 FYNNEI. This CDR3 contains 14 residues. DNA for the CDR3: TGTGCCAGCAGTGGGACTGGGAGCTCCTACGAGCAGTACTTC. Its protein is CASSGTGSSYEQYF.

The genes are TRBV7-9 and TRBJ2-7; no firm D call. Trimming took off 1 base at V and 5 bases at J, with 6 bases between the two ends. Germline CDR1 SEHNR, CDR2 FQNEAQ (reference sequence). The CDR3 extends over 12 amino acids. The CDR3 coding sequence is TGTGCCAGCAGCTTAGTTCCTAACGAGCAGTACTTC. This encodes CASSLVPNEQYF.

The rearrangement joins TRBV5-6 to TRBJ2-5; weak D call: TRBD2 (5 bases). The CDR3 is 17 residues long. CDR1 is SGHDT, CDR2 YYEEEE, per germline. V gave up 2 bases and J gave up 1 base, with 18 bases separating them. In DNA form, the CDR3 reads TGTGCCAGCAGCTTAGCTGTCCCGCCGGGGTTCCAAGAGACCCAGTACTTC. Translated: CASSLAVPPGFQETQYF.

The V gene is TRBV5-1, the J gene TRBJ1-2, with TRBD1 matching over 7 bases. J lost 1 base, V lost 4 bases, and 4 bases had no gene match. The CDR3 loop spans 14 amino acids. Germline V lookup: CDR1 SGHRS, CDR2 YFSETQ. The CDR3 sequence: CASSTGQRNYGYTF. The CDR3 region has the DNA TGCGCCAGCAGCACGGGACAGCGTAACTATGGCTACACCTTC.

The J gene is TRBJ2-3, the V gene TRBV24-1; 10 nucleotides agree with TRBD2. Germline lookup yields CDR1 KGHDR and CDR2 SFDVKD. The CDR3 is 16 amino acids. The J segment lost 6 bases and the V segment lost 4 bases, leaving 9 bases of the junction unmatched. CDR3 sequence (DNA): TGTGCCACCAGTGAACCAAGCGGGGGGGCCGGGGATACGCAGTATTTT. Its translation is CATSEPSGGAGDTQYF.

V usage is TRBV6-2 or TRBV6-3 and J usage is TRBJ2-1, with D perhaps matching TRBD1 (6 bases). This CDR3 has 15 residues. Deletions cut 2 bases from V and 5 bases from J, with 13 bases between. Germline CDR1 MNHEY, CDR2 SVGEGT. DNA for the CDR3: TGTGCCAGCAGTTACGGCAGGGGATGGGACAATGAGCAGTTCTTC. Residues: CASSYGRGWDNEQFF.

V is TRBV29-1 and J is TRBJ2-6, with D unclear. CDR3 length: 13 residues. Trimming took off 5 bases at V and 1 base at J, with 6 bases between the two ends. Germline CDR1 and CDR2: SQVTM and ANQGSEA. The CDR3 nucleotides are TGCAGCGTTTTTGGTTCTGGGGCCAACGTCCTGACTTTC. This translates into CSVFGSGANVLTF.

This chain links TRBV7-6 with TRBJ2-7; D not certain. The CDR3 is made up of 14 amino acids. Germline CDR1 is SGHVS and CDR2 is FNYEAQ. Trimming stripped 2 bases from V and 9 bases from J, with 17 bases between. The DNA of the CDR3 is TGTGCCAGCAGCTTACAAGATGGGGTGATGGCGCAGTACTTC. Protein product: CASSLQDGVMAQYF.

This clone has just a few counts. The chain is built from TRBV28 and TRBJ1-4, with D tentatively TRBD1 (5 bases). The CDR3 covers 15 residues. Germline assignment: CDR1 MDHEN and CDR2 SYDVKM. Trimming cost V 6 bases and J 8 bases, with 19 bases left between them. The CDR3 DNA is TGTGCCAGCAGCCAACTCCGGGGGACGGGCGAAAAACTGTTTTTT. Translating it yields CASSQLRGTGEKLFF.

This clone was seen more than once but under ten times. The chain carries TRBV28 and TRBJ2-7, with D unclear. The CDR3 consists of 10 residues. V was shortened by 6 bases and J by 4 bases, with 4 bases between the two germline ends. The germline CDR1 and CDR2 sequences are MDHEN and SYDVKM. In nucleotides, the CDR3 is TGTGCCAGCAGACGATACGAGCAGTACTTC. It is translated as CASRRYEQYF.

This chain's CDR3 is CASSPLDYNEQFF. CDR3 nucleotides: TGTGCCAGCAGCCCGCTAGACTACAATGAGCAGTTCTTC. The rearrangement links TRBV3-1 (or the pseudogene TRBV3-2) to TRBJ2-1; no definite D call. Looked up from germline, CDR1 is LGHDT and CDR2 is YNNKEL (reference sequence). Trimming left V 4 bases short and J 3 bases short, with 7 bases between. This CDR3 is built from 13 residues.

The genes are TRBV2 and TRBJ1-2, with TRBD1 identical over 7 bases. This CDR3 has 13 amino acids. Per germline, CDR1 SNHLY and CDR2 FYNNEI. The V gene end was trimmed by 1 base and the J gene end by 7 bases; junction bases not matched to a gene: 3. CDR3 sequence (DNA): TGTGCCAGCAGTGAAGAGGGGGCTGGTGGCTACACCTTC. This codes for CASSEEGAGGYTF.